This paragraph covers one TCR beta chain sequence. The antigen remains unidentified. The data belong to a study of radiotherapy plus CTLA-4 blockade in lung cancer. Study at large: Under 20% of patients responded objectively, and approximately 31% achieved disease control. Points from the study as a whole: Clones derived from tumor TCRs expanded in blood after radiotherapy plus ipilimumab. Alongside interferon-beta, early blood T cell clone dynamics were reportedly the best predictor of response.

Enrolled patients, whose metastatic non-small-cell lung cancer was chemo-refractory, received focal radiation plus CTLA-4 blockade with ipilimumab. Some clones are missing from TCRdb's copy, which holds only in-frame ones; the method was immunoSEQ multiplex PCR. The sample records about 98,000 clones, roughly 80% being singletons. The length of the CDR3 is 13 residues. Per the germline V gene, CDR1 is SQVTM and CDR2 is ANQGSEA. V was pared by 3 bases and J by 6 bases, with 3 bases of the junction left unmatched. This receptor was obtained from a human donor with non-small cell lung cancer who had a partial response to radiotherapy plus ipilimumab. V is TRBV29-1 and J is TRBJ2-2, with 8 bases matching TRBD1. The sequencing used peripheral blood, collected from a patient treated with radiotherapy plus ipilimumab. The CDR3 protein is CSVEKQGAGELFF. CDR3 DNA: TGCAGCGTTGAGAAACAGGGGGCCGGGGAGCTGTTTTTT.